This entry concerns a single T cell receptor beta chain. What it binds is not known. This record comes from a study of cytomegalovirus exposure and HLA in healthy donors. Study summary: Membership in the Caucasian-associated ancestry cluster was found for around 85% of roughly 360 genotyped donors. The study's findings and limits: Both high specificity and high sensitivity reportedly marked the classifier's diagnosis of cytomegalovirus status. In a later analysis, fewer than 20,000 TCR beta sequences were associated with HLA alleles at 0.05 false discovery rate.

The PCR ran on 60 Vbeta and 13 Jbeta primers. The method was immunoSEQ multiplex PCR; TCRdb's version includes in-frame clones alone and lacks a portion of them. This table holds under 150,000 clones, around 79% found once. The TCR was taken from a woman in her thirties or forties in good health and CMV-seronegative. The sequenced sample consisted of PBMCs.

In nucleotides, the CDR3 is TGTGCCAGCAGTTCCCGTTCTGGGAGGCTGAATCAGCCCCAGCATTTT. Protein product: CASSSRSGRLNQPQHF. This chain links TRBV28 with TRBJ1-5; no firm D call. Per the germline V gene, CDR1 is MDHEN and CDR2 is SYDVKM. CDR3 length: 16 residues. V was pared by 4 bases and J by 4 bases, with 17 bases between.